Listed below are T cell receptor beta chains from one sample, sequenced in a study of vaccination effects on CD4 cells after COVID-19. No antigens are known for them. TCRdb's copy holds only in-frame clones and misses some; the assay was immunoSEQ multiplex PCR. The sample yields tens of thousands of clones, nearly 80% seen once. The specimen was CD4+ T cells from PBMCs cultured with SARS-CoV-2 spike peptides, collected after COVID-19 vaccination. The receptors shown here come from a human donor who received a COVID-19 vaccine. Some clones in this sample may be carry-over from other donors' samples. The CDR3 runs from the conserved cysteine through the conserved F or W. A D gene is named only where the DNA matches it firmly. Size is stated for part of the rows, as once, few or many counts, or as a class when the clone is expanded.

TRBJ1-2,TRBV27,TRBD1,.,CASSQDRAPSLNYGYTF,TGTGCCAGCAGTCAAGACAGGGCGCCATCCCTAAATTATGGCTACACCTTC
TRBJ2-3,TRBV5-8,.,.,CASPAWGLSTDTQYF,TGTGCCAGCCCCGCCTGGGGGTTAAGCACAGATACGCAGTATTTT
TRBJ2-3,TRBV7-9,TRBD2,.,CASSLYRLAGGRDTQYF,TGTGCCAGCAGCTTATATCGACTAGCGGGGGGTAGGGATACGCAGTATTTT
TRBJ1-5,TRBV6-5,TRBD1,.,CASSYLGQGSNQPQHF,TGTGCCAGCAGTTATTTGGGACAGGGAAGCAATCAGCCCCAGCATTTT
TRBJ2-3,TRBV5-1,TRBD2,.,CASSIERGSTDTQYF,TGCGCCAGCAGCATAGAGCGGGGAAGCACAGATACGCAGTATTTT
TRBJ2-2,TRBV10-3,.,.,CAIRSGTTNTGELFF,TGTGCCATCAGGTCCGGGACCACGAACACCGGGGAGCTGTTTTTT
TRBJ2-1,TRBV6-4,.,.,CASSALLGWTYNEQFF,TGTGCCAGCAGTGCCCTCCTCGGCTGGACCTACAATGAGCAGTTCTTC
TRBJ2-5,TRBV24-1,.,.,CATSDFSGSETQYF,TGTGCCACCAGTGATTTCTCGGGGAGCGAGACCCAGTACTTC
TRBJ2-3,TRBV5-1,.,.,CASSKDSPSTDTQYF,TGCGCCAGCAGCAAGGACAGCCCTAGCACAGATACGCAGTATTTT
TRBJ1-1,TRBV19,.,once,CASTGLVLNTEAFF,TGTGCCAGTACCGGGCTGGTCCTGAACACTGAAGCTTTCTTT
TRBJ2-2,TRBV19,.,.,CASVQDLRTGELFF,TGTGCCAGCGTACAGGATCTACGCACCGGGGAGCTGTTTTTT
TRBJ1-2,TRBV5-6,TRBD1,.,CASSQYNRGHSYGYTF,TGTGCCAGCAGCCAGTATAACAGGGGGCACAGCTATGGCTACACCTTC
TRBJ2-2,TRBV18,TRBD1,few,CASSPGQGATGELFF,TGTGCCAGCTCACCGGGACAGGGGGCGACCGGGGAGCTGTTTTTT
TRBJ2-3,TRBV4-2,TRBD2,.,CASSQGSRGGGSTDTQYF,TGTGCCAGCAGCCAAGGCAGCCGGGGCGGGGGTAGCACAGATACGCAGTATTTT